Below, 12 T cell receptor beta chains from the same sample are listed, as sequenced in a study of spatial heterogeneity in lung cancer. TCRdb re-derived calls from the 5' RACE reads in MiXCR, one entry per CDR3 protein. This table has about 26,000 distinct CDR3 sequences, roughly 13% appearing once. Time point described: sample taken at primary tumor resection. Researchers sequenced whole RNA taken from tumor, nontumor lung or frozen PBMC without sorting. The sample was PBMCs, taken at surgery. The origin of the receptors is a female donor with early-stage non-small cell lung cancer.

This clonotype was seen repeatedly, ten times or more. The gene calls are TRBV3-1 and TRBJ1-5; D ambiguous. This CDR3 has 16 residues. Per germline, CDR1 LGHDT and CDR2 YNNKEL (reference sequence). V lost 1 base to trimming and J lost 4 bases, with 14 bases between them. CDR3 loop: CASSQGQVLANQPQHF. The CDR3 nucleotides are TGTGCCAGCAGCCAAGGGCAGGTCCTCGCAAATCAGCCCCAGCATTTT.

This clonotype was found many times. The chain links TRBV28 to TRBJ2-1; 11 nucleotides match TRBD2. The V segment lost 6 bases and the J segment 3 bases; nucleotides outside the gene matches: 7. From germline, CDR1 is MDHEN and CDR2 SYDVKM. There are 16 residues in the CDR3. This CDR3 reads CASRLAGGPFYNEQFF. Here the CDR3 DNA reads TGTGCCAGCAGGTTAGCGGGGGGGCCGTTCTACAATGAGCAGTTCTTC.

This clonotype occurred many times. The V call is TRBV12-3 or TRBV12-4, the J call TRBJ1-1; no definite D call. V lost 5 bases and J lost 10, with 17 bases in between. CDR3 length: 13 residues. CDR3 amino acids: CASSPASHRGAFF. CDR3 nucleotide sequence: TGTGCCAGCAGTCCGGCGTCCCACCGGGGAGCTTTCTTT.

This clonotype occurred many times. The rearrangement links TRBV16 to TRBJ1-1, with TRBD1 as a possible D gene (5 bases). The CDR3 runs to 12 residues. Germline values: CDR1 KGHSY, CDR2 FQNENV. Trimming removed 6 bases at V and 4 bases at J, with 9 bases between. The CDR3 is CASSRGATEAFF. The CDR3 DNA is TGTGCCAGCAGTAGAGGGGCCACTGAAGCTTTCTTT.

This clonotype was counted at least ten times. The chain has TRBV29-1 and TRBJ1-2; no definite D call. The germline V gene has CDR1 SQVTM and CDR2 ANQGSEA. V dropped 7 bases and J dropped 4 bases, with 13 bases sitting between them. This CDR3 contains 12 residues. The CDR3 sequence: CSGIAGTYGYTF. CDR3 sequence (DNA): TGCAGCGGAATCGCGGGCACCTATGGCTACACCTTC.

This clonotype was seen ten or more times. The chain joins TRBV7-2 to TRBJ1-4; the D gene is possibly TRBD1 (5 bases). The germline V gene encodes CDR1 SGHTA and CDR2 FQGNSA. V was trimmed by 4 bases and J by 3 bases, leaving 12 bases between them. This CDR3 comprises 15 residues. The CDR3 bases are TGTGCCAGCAGCTCACGACGGGGGGCTAATGAAAAACTGTTTTTT. Its protein product is CASSSRRGANEKLFF. Full variable domain (remainder filled in from reference TRBV7-2 and TRBJ1-4): GAGVSQSPSNKVTEKGKDVELRCDPISGHTALYWYRQSLGQGLEFLIYFQGNSAPDKSGLPSDRFSAERTGGSVSTLTIQRTQQEDSAVYLCASSSRRGANEKLFFGSGTQLSVL.

The V and J genes are TRBV12-5 and TRBJ2-1; the D call may be TRBD1 or TRBD2 (5 bases each). The CDR3 is made up of 15 amino acids. V lost 6 bases and J 0 bases, leaving 12 bases between the germline ends. Germline CDR1 and CDR2: LGHNT and FRNRAP. CDR3 amino acids: CASGPGQSSYNEQFF. Here the CDR3 DNA reads TGTGCTAGTGGACCGGGGCAGAGCTCCTACAATGAGCAGTTCTTC.

This clonotype was recorded at least ten times. The chain is built from TRBV10-3 and TRBJ2-7; D may be TRBD1 (6 bases). Between the trimmed V and J ends, which lost 7 bases and 5 bases, there was a span of 15 bases. The CDR3 covers 13 residues. Germline CDR1 ENHRY, CDR2 SYGVKD. In DNA form, the CDR3 reads TGTGCCATCAAAGGGACATCTCTTAACGAGCAGTACGTC. Its protein is CAIKGTSLNEQYV.

The table lists this clonotype with a few counts. This rearrangement joins TRBV20-1 to TRBJ2-5; D tentatively reads TRBD1 or TRBD2 (6 bases each). Germline CDR1 reads DFQATT; CDR2 reads SNEGSKA (reference sequence). This CDR3 is built from 13 residues. V lost 5 bases, J lost 6 bases, and 16 bases lay in between. CDR3 sequence reads: CSAPSEGGKTQYF. The DNA for the CDR3 is TGCAGTGCTCCAAGCGAGGGGGGAAAGACCCAGTACTTC.

This clonotype was recorded at least ten times. This sequence joins TRBV9 and TRBJ1-1; D ambiguous. In germline, CDR1 is SGDLS, CDR2 YYNGEE. V lost 0 bases, J lost 0 bases, and 9 bases lay in between. The CDR3 spans 15 residues. For the CDR3, the DNA is TGTGCCAGCAGCGTAGCTGGGCGCATGAACACTGAAGCTTTCTTT. Translating it yields CASSVAGRMNTEAFF.

The CDR3 region has the DNA TGTGCCAGCAGTAAGACCGGGTCCTACAATGAGCAGTTCTTC. Its protein product is CASSKTGSYNEQFF. The J gene is TRBJ2-1, the V gene TRBV2; D gene uncertain. The CDR3 totals 14 residues. V lost 5 bases and J lost 1, with 9 bases in between. Germline V gene lookup returns CDR1 SNHLY and CDR2 FYNNEI.

The V gene is TRBV30, the J gene TRBJ1-1; no reliable D call. The V and J ends lost 0 bases and 11 bases respectively, with 16 bases between them. This CDR3 has 13 residues. Germline assignment: CDR1 GTSNPN and CDR2 SVGIG (reference sequence). In DNA form, the CDR3 reads TGTGCCTGGAGTGTACCCCCTGCCCCGGCCGCTTTCTTT. This codes for CAWSVPPAPAAFF.